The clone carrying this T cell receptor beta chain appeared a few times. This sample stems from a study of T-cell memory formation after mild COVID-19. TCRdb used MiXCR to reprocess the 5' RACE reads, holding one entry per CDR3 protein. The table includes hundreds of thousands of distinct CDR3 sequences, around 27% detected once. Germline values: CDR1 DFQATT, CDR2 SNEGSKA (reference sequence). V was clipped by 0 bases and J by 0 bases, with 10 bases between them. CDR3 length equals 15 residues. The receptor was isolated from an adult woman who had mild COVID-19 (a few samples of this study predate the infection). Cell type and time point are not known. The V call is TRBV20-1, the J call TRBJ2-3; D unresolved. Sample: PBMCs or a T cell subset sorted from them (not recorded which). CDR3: CSARDASQSTDTQYF. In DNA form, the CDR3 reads TGCAGTGCTAGAGATGCAAGTCAAAGCACAGATACGCAGTATTTT.